This T cell receptor (beta chain) was recorded in a study of patients with pleural tuberculosis. TCRdb reprocessed the reads via MiXCR and lists one record per CDR3 protein. This sample has 29,000 or so distinct CDR3 sequences, with over 15% found just once. This clonotype was observed at least ten times. Germline CDR1 is SGHVS and CDR2 is FNYEAQ. The CDR3 contains 13 residues. Germline trimming cut 8 bases from V and 1 base from J; bases unmatched to any gene: 3. The sequence derives from a human donor with pleural tuberculosis. The chain links TRBV7-6 to TRBJ2-3, with TRBD2 matching 7 bases. The sequenced material came from peripheral blood. The CDR3 DNA follows: TGTGCCAGCGGGGCGGGGGGCACAGATACGCAGTATTTT. This gives the protein CASGAGGTDTQYF.